The T cell receptor beta chain under discussion was sequenced for a study of T cell repertoires in cytomegalovirus infection. TCRdb independently ran MiXCR on the reads; one entry per CDR3 protein. The data contain about 700,000 distinct CDR3 sequences, around 32% of them singletons. This CDR3 comprises 15 residues. Germline V gives CDR1 MDHEN, CDR2 SYDVKM. V gave up 5 bases and J gave up 1 base, with 13 bases separating them. With regard to this clonotype: Its specificity is unknown.

Study-wide findings and caveats: The study identified carriers of CMV plus the relevant HLA from cumulative public TCR beta family frequency.

Sequences were derived from cultured PBMCs, sampled from culture after CMV antigen stimulation. The V gene is TRBV28, the J gene TRBJ2-3; D not resolved. The TCR comes from a human donor in good health (CMV status not recorded). Some clones in this sample may be carry-over from other donors' samples. Written as DNA, the CDR3 is TGTGCCAGCAGTCTCACTTCCGACCGCACAGATACGCAGTATTTT. This sequence encodes CASSLTSDRTDTQYF.